This TCR beta chain was captured by sequencing in a study of OX40 agonist ivuxolimab in advanced cancers. Broadly, across the study: Ivuxolimab, which targeted the costimulatory receptor OX40 (CD134), was an agonistic, fully human IgG2 monoclonal antibody. Intravenous ivuxolimab was administered to patients every 2 weeks at six dose levels: 0.01, 0.1, 0.3, 1.5, 3 and 10 mg/kg. Of the approximately 50 dose-escalation patients, hepatocellular carcinoma was present in 19, melanoma in around 15, renal cell carcinoma in 9 and head and neck cancer in 9. A male proportion of around 81% and a mean age of approximately 55 years, ranging from about 23 to 90, were recorded for the dose-escalation cohort. Prior anti-PD-1, anti-PD-L1 or anti-CTLA-4 therapy was permitted, and approximately 39% of dose-escalation patients had received checkpoint inhibitors. Partial responses occurred in three dose-escalation patients, of whom one had hepatocellular carcinoma and two had cutaneous melanoma. Peripheral TCRbeta sequencing was intended to test whether TCR sequence diversity was altered and clonal T-cell expansion was caused by ivuxolimab. The paper covers the monotherapy dose-escalation part of the phase I ivuxolimab trial, which included N of about 56 patients. Overall study outcomes, separate from this receptor: At doses from 0.1 to 3.0 mg/kg, clonal expansion was seen in both CD4+ and CD8+ blood T cells between baseline and week 6. On average, CD8+ T cells showed more expanded clones than CD4+ T cells after ivuxolimab. The antigen specificity of the clonally expanded peripheral T cells was not determined. Low levels of normalized T-cell clonal expansion were also seen in some nonresponding patients. In the 0.1-3.0 mg/kg groups, partial responders had among the lowest normalized peripheral clonal expansion, particularly in CD8+ T cells.

As for this clone: What antigen it recognizes has not been identified. There are no base qualities to consult, and no much larger clone falls within one base.

For sequencing of the TCRbeta CDR3 region, genomic DNA was extracted from the sorted cells. The immunoSEQ Assay was used to sequence the TCRbeta CDR3 regions. In TCRdb, the immuneACCESS table is reduced to in-frame sequences with V and J assigned. These tables do not hold every clone; where another copy was compared, an unresolved V gene accounts for under half, and the others remain unexplained. The sample table holds roughly 45,000 clones, of which about nine tenths were seen once. The ten largest make up around 6.7% of the sample. V is trimmed back by 11 bases and J by 4 bases, and the junction contains 11 bases that no gene match accounts for. From its cysteine to its phenylalanine, the CDR3 spans 13 amino acids. Of all the DNA, just the CDR3 is kept, 39 bases in frame from base 1. CDR1 SGHVS and CDR2 FQNEAQ are derived from the germline V gene. The trial excluded patients who had a history of autoimmune disease or were on systemic immunosuppression. In every dose cohort, peripheral blood was drawn for TCR sequencing at baseline, cycle 4 day 1, and cycle 7 day 1. The samples were drawn from a first-in-human, open-label, multicenter phase I dose-escalation trial of ivuxolimab. Adults with locally advanced or metastatic melanoma, renal cell carcinoma, hepatocellular carcinoma or head and neck squamous cell carcinoma were enrolled in the trial. Before TCR sequencing, CD4+ T cells and CD8+ T cells from peripheral blood were sorted into separate populations.

This clonotype was obtained from an adult with an advanced solid tumor such as melanoma, head and neck, liver or kidney cancer. This receptor chain uses TRBV7-8 and TRBJ2-7; TRBD1 fits 7 bases in the junction. Here the sequenced sample was CD4+ or CD8+ T cells sorted from blood, taken in a trial of the OX40 agonist ivuxolimab. The CDR3 region: CASGEGGQYEQYF. The DNA reads as follows: TGTGCCTCCGGCGAAGGGGGCCAATACGAGCAGTACTTC.